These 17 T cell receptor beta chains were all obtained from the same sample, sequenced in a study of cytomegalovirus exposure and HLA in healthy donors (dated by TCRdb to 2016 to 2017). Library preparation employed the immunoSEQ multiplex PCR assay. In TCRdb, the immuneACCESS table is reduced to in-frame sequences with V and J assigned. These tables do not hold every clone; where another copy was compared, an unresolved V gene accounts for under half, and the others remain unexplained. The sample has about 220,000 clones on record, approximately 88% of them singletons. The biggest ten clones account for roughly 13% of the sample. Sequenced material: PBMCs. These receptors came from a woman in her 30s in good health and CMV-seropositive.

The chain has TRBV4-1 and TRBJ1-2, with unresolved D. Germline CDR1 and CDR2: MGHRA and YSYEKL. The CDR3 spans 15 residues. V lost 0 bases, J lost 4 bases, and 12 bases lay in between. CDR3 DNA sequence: TGCGCCAGCAGCCAAGACAGCGTCGAGGGCTATGGCTACACCTTC. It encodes CASSQDSVEGYGYTF.

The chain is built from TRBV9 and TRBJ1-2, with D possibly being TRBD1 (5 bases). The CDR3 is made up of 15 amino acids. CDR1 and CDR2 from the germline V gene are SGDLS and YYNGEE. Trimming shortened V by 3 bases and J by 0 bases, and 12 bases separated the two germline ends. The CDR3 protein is CASSDTGAANYGYTF. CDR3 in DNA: TGTGCCAGCAGCGACACAGGCGCTGCTAACTATGGCTACACCTTC. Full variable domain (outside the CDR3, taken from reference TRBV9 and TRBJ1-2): DSGVTQTPKHLITATGQRVTLRCSPRSGDLSVYWYQQSLDQGLQFLIQYYNGEERAKGNILERFSAQQFPDLHSELNLSSLELGDSALYFCASSDTGAANYGYTFGSGTRLTVV.

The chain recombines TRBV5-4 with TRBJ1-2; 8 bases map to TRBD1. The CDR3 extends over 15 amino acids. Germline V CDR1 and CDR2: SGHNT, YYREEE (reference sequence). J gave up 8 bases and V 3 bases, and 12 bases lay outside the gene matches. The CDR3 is CASSYSRTGFIGYTF. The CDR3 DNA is TGTGCCAGCAGCTACTCTCGGACAGGGTTTATCGGCTACACCTTC.

The CDR3 DNA is TGTGCCAGCAGTGTTTCTAGCGGGAGAGCCTACGAGCAGTACTTC. Amino acids: CASSVSSGRAYEQYF. The chain carries TRBV6-1 and TRBJ2-7; 10 nucleotides align to TRBD2. Trimming took 4 bases from V and 2 from J; bases not matched to a gene: 5. The germline V gene has CDR1 MNHNS and CDR2 SASEGT. The CDR3 has 15 amino acids.

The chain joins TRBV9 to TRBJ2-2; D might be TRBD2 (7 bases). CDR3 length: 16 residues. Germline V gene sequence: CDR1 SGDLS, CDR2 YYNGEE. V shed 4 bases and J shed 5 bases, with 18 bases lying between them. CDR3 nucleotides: TGTGCCAGCAGCCGGGGGCGGGAGCCTCCGACCGGGGAGCTGTTTTTT. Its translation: CASSRGREPPTGELFF.

Here the CDR3 DNA reads TGCAGCGTTGCGTGGAGTTTAAATCAGCCCCAGCATTTT. Protein: CSVAWSLNQPQHF. The chain joins TRBV29-1 to TRBJ1-5; D is unclear. This CDR3 is built from 13 residues. CDR1 and CDR2 from the germline V gene are SQVTM and ANQGSEA. Deletions cut 4 bases from V and 4 bases from J, with 11 bases between.

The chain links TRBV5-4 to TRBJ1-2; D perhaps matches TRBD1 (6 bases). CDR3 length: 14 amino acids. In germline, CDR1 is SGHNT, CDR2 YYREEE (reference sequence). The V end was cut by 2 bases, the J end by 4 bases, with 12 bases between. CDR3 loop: CASSFPDRGYGYTF. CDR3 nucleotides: TGTGCCAGCAGCTTTCCGGACAGAGGCTATGGCTACACCTTC.

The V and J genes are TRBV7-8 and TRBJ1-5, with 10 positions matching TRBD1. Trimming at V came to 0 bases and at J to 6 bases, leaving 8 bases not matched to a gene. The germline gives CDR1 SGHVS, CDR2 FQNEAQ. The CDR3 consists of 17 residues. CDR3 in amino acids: CASSLAGWTGGSQPQHF. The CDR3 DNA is TGTGCCAGCAGCTTAGCGGGTTGGACAGGGGGTAGTCAGCCCCAGCATTTT.

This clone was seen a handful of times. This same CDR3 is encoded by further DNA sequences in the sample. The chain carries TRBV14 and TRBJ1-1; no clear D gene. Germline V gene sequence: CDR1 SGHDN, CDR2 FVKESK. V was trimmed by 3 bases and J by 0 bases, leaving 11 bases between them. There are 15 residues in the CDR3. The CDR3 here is CASSQVRGMNTEAFF. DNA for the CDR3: TGTGCCAGCAGCCAGGTTAGAGGTATGAACACTGAAGCTTTCTTT.

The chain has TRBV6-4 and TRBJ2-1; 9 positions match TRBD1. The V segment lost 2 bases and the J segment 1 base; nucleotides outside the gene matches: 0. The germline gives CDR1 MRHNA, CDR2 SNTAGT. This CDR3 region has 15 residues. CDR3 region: CASSDGTGSYNEQFF. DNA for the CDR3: TGTGCCAGCAGTGACGGGACAGGGTCCTACAATGAGCAGTTCTTC.

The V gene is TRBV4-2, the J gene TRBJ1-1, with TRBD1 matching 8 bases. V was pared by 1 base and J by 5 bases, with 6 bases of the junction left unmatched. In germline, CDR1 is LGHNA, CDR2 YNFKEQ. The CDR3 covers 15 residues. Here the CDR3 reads CASSQADRGGTEAFF. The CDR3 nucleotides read TGTGCCAGCAGCCAAGCCGACAGGGGCGGGACTGAAGCTTTCTTT.

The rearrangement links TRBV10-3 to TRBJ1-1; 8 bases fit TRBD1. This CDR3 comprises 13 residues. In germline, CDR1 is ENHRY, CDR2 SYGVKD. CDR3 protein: CATRQGQNTEAFF. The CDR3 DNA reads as TGTGCTACCCGACAGGGGCAGAATACTGAAGCTTTCTTT.

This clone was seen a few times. This CDR3 is CAWSVWGNTDTQYF. As DNA, the CDR3 is TGTGCCTGGAGTGTCTGGGGGAACACAGATACGCAGTATTTT. This chain uses TRBV30 with TRBJ2-3, with D possibly being TRBD1 or TRBD2 (5 bases each). Germline CDR1 is GTSNPN and CDR2 is SVGIG (reference sequence). The CDR3 is made up of 14 amino acids. The V end lost 0 bases, the J end lost 2 bases, and 9 bases lay between the germline ends.

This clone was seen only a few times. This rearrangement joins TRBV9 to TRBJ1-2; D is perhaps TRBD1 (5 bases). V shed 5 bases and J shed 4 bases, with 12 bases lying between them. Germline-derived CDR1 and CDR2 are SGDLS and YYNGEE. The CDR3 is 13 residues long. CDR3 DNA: TGTGCCAGCAGTGCTGACAGTGCCTATGGCTACACCTTC. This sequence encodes CASSADSAYGYTF.

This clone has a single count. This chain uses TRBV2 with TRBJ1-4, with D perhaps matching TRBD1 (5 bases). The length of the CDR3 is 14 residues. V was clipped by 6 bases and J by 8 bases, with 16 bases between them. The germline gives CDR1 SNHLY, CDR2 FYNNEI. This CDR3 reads CASSPRQFSEKLFF. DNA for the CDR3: TGTGCCAGCAGCCCCCGACAGTTCTCCGAAAAACTGTTTTTT.

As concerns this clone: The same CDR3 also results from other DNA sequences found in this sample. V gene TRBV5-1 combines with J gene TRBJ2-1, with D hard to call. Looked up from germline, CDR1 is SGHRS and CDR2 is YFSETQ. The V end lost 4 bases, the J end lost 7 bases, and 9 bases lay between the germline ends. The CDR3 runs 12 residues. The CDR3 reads CASSLLGNEQFF. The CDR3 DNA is TGCGCCAGCAGCCTGCTCGGTAATGAGCAGTTCTTC.

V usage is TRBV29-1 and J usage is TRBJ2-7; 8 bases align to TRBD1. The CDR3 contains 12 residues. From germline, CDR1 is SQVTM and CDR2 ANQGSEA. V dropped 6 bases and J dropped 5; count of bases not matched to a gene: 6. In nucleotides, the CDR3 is TGCAGCGTAGGACAGGGTAGAAACGAGCAGTACTTC. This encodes CSVGQGRNEQYF.